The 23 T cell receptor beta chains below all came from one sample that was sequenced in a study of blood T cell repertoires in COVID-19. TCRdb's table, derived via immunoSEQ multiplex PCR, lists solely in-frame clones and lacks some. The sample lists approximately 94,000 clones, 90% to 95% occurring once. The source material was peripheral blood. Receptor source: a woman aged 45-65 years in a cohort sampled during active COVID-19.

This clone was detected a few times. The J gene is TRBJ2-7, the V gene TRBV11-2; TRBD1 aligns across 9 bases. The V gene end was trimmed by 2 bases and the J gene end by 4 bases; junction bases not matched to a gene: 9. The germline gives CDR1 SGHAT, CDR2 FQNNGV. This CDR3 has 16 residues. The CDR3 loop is CASSLLGAGTGYEQYF. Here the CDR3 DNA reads TGTGCCAGCAGCTTACTGGGCGCCGGGACAGGGTACGAGCAGTACTTC.

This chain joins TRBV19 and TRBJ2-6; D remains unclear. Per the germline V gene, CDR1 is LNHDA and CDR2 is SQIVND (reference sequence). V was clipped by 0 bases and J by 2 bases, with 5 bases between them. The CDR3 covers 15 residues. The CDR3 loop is CASSIDDTGANVLTF. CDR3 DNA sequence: TGTGCCAGTAGTATAGATGACACTGGGGCCAACGTCCTGACTTTC.

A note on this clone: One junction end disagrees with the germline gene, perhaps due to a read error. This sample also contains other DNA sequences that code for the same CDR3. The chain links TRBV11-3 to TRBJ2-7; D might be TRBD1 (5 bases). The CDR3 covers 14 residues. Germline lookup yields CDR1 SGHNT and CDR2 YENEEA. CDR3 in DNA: TGTGCCAGTAGCTCCGACAGTCTTTTCTACGAGCAGTACTTC. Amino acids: CASSSDSLFYEQYF.

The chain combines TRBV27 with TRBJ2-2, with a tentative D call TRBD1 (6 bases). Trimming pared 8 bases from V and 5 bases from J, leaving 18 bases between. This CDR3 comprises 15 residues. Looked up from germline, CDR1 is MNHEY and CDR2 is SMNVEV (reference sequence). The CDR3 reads CASLHLQDSTGELFF. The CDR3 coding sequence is TGTGCCAGCCTTCATCTACAGGACAGTACCGGGGAGCTGTTTTTT.

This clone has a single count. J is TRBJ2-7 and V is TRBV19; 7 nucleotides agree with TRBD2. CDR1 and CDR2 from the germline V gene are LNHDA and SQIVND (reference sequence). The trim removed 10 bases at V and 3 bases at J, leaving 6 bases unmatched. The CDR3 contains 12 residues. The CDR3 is CATRGSFYEQYF. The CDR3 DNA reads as TGTGCCACCCGCGGGAGCTTCTACGAGCAGTACTTC. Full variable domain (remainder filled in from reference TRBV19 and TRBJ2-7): DGGITQSPKYLFRKEGQNVTLSCEQNLNHDAMYWYRQDPGQGLRLIYYSQIVNDFQKGDIAEGYSVSREKKESFPLTVTSAQKNPTAFYLCATRGSFYEQYFGPGTRLTVT.

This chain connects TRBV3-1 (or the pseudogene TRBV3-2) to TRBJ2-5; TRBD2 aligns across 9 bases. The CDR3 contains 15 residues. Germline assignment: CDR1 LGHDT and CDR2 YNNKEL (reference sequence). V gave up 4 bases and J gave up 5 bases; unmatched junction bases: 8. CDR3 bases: TGTGCCAGCAGCCTGACTAGCGGTGGGGGGGAGACCCAGTACTTC. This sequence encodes CASSLTSGGGETQYF.

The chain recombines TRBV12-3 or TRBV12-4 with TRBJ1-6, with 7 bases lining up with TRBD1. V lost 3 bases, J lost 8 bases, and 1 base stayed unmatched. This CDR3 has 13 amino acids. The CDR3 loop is CASSLQGDSPLHF. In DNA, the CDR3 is TGTGCCAGCAGTTTGCAGGGGGATTCACCCCTCCACTTT.

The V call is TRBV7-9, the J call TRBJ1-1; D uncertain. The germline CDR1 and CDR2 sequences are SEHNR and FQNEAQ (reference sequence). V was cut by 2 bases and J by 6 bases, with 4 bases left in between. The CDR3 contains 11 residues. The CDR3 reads CASSLRAEAFF. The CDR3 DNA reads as TGTGCCAGCAGCTTACGCGCTGAAGCTTTCTTT.

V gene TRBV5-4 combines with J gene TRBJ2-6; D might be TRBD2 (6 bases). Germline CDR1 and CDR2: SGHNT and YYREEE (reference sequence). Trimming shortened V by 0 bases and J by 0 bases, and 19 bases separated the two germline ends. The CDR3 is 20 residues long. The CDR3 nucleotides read TGTGCCAGCAGCTTGGGACTAGAAATCGACATACACTCTGGGGCCAACGTCCTGACTTTC. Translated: CASSLGLEIDIHSGANVLTF.

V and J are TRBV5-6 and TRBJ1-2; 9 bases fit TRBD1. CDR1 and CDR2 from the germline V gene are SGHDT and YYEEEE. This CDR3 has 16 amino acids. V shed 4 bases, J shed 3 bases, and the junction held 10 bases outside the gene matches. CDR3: CASSPSGTGGHYGYTF. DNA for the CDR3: TGTGCCAGCAGCCCTTCCGGAACAGGGGGCCACTATGGCTACACCTTC.

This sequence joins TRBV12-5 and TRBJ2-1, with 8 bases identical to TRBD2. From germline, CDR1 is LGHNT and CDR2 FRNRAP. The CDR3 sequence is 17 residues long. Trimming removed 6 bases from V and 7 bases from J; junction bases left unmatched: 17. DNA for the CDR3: TGTGCTAGTGGAACCACAACATACGGGAGGGCCTCGAATGAGCAGTTCTTC. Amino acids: CASGTTTYGRASNEQFF.

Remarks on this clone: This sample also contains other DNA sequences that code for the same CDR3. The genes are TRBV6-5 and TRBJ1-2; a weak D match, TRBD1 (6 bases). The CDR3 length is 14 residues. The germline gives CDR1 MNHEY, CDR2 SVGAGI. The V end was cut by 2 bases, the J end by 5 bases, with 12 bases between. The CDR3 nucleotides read TGTGCCAGCAGTTACCTCCAGGGGATATATGGCTACACCTTC. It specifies CASSYLQGIYGYTF.

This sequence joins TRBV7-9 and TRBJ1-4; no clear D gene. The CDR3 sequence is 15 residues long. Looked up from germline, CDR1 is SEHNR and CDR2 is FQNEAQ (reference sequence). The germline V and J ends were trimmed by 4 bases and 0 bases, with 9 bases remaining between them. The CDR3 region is CASSSGSSTNEKLFF. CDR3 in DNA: TGTGCCAGCAGCTCAGGAAGCTCAACTAATGAAAAACTGTTTTTT.

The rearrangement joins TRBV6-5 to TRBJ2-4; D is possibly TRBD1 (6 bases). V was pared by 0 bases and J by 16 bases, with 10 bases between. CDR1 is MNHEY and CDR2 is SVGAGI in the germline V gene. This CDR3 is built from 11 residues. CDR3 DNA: TGTGCCAGCAGTTACTCGGGACATACCTACTTC. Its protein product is CASSYSGHTYF.

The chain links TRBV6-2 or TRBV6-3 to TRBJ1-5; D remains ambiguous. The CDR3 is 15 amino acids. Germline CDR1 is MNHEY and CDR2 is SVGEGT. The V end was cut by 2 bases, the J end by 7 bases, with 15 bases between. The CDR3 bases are TGTGCCAGCAGTTACCTAAGTGCCGTCCGCCAGCCCCAGCATTTT. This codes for CASSYLSAVRQPQHF.

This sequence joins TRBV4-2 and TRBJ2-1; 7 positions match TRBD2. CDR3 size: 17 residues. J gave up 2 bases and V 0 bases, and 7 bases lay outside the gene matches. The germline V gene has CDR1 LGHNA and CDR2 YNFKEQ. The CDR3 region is CASSQETGTTTYNEQFF. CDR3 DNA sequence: TGTGCCAGCAGCCAAGAAACCGGGACTACCACCTACAATGAGCAGTTCTTC.

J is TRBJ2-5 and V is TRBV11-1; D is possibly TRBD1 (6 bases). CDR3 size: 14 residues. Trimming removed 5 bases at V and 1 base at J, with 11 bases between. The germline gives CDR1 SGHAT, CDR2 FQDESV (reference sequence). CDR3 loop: CASSPGQIQETQYF. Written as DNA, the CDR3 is TGTGCCAGCAGCCCCGGACAGATCCAAGAGACCCAGTACTTC.

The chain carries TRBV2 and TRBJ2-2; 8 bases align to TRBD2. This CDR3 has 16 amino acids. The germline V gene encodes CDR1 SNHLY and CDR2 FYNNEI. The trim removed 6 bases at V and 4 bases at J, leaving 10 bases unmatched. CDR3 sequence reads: CASSRRSGRPTGELFF. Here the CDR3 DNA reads TGTGCCAGCAGCAGGCGCAGCGGGAGACCCACCGGGGAGCTGTTTTTT.

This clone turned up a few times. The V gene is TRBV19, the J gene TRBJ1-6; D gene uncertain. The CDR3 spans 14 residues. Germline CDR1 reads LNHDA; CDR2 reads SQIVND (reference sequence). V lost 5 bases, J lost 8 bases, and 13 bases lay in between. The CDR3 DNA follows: TGTGCCAGTAGTTTTGTGGGGAGGGATTCACCCCTCCACTTT. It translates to CASSFVGRDSPLHF.

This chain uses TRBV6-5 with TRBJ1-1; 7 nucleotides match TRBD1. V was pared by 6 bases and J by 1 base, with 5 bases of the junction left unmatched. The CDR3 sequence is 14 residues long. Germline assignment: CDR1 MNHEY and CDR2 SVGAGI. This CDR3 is CASRSRDRNTEAFF. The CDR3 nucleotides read TGTGCCAGCAGGTCCCGGGACAGGAACACTGAAGCTTTCTTT.

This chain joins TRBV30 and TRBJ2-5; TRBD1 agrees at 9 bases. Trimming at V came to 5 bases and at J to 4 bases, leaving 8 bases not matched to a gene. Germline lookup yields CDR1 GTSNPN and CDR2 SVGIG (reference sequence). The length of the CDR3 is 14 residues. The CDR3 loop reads CAWGRTGVGETQYF. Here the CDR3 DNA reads TGTGCCTGGGGGCGGACAGGGGTTGGAGAGACCCAGTACTTC.

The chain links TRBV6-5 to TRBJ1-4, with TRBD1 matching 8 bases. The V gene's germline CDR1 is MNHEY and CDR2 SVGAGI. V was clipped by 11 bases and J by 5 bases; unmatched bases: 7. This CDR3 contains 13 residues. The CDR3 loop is CASAGQVNEKLFF. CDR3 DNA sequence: TGTGCCTCCGCGGGACAGGTCAATGAAAAACTGTTTTTT.

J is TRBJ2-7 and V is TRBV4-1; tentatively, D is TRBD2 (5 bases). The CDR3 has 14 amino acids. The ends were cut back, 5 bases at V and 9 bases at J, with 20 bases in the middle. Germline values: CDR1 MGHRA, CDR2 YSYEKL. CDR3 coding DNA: TGCGCCAGCAGCGGAGGTAACCTTCTACGAGGGCAGTACTTC. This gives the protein CASSGGNLLRGQYF.